Sequencing of this TCR beta chain was carried out in a study of shared clonotypes between healthy human individuals (dated by TCRdb to 2018 to 2021). In the study overall: The cohort comprised a couple of women and a few men aged 18 to 49 years. To estimate repertoire size and how much clonotypes are shared between individuals, the study performed deep sequencing of blood TCR repertoires from roughly five healthy adults. Between about 0.85 and 9.5 billion PBMCs per donor were obtained by leukapheresis. For each donor, three plates each were used for CD4 naive and CD4 memory, two plates were used for CD8 naive, and one plate was used for CD8 memory. Different laboratories and diverse techniques were used to prepare libraries and sequence TCR repertoires, to increase sequencing depth and limit assay-specific biases.

According to the germline V gene (reference sequence), CDR1 reads LNHDA and CDR2 reads SQIVND. The CDR3 goes from the cysteine to the phenylalanine over 15 residues. Kept here is only the CDR3 DNA, which spans 45 bases and is read in frame from base 1. V and J are truncated by 0 bases and 3 bases respectively, leaving an intervening sequence of 9 bases. The donors were healthy, HIV-negative adults with no recently reported acute infections or vaccinations. Only Caucasian adults living in Nashville, Tennessee, USA were represented among the donors. CD4+ T cells were enriched through magnetic negative selection, after which naive cells were positively selected on CD45RA and the remaining negative fraction served as the memory subset. After blood collection by leukapheresis, PBMCs were isolated using Ficoll-Histopaque density gradient centrifugation and then cryopreserved in the vapor phase of liquid nitrogen. Analytical flow cytometry was used to check the purity and quantity of each magnetically sorted T cell population. Each sorted fraction had its genomic DNA isolated and then quantified by UV absorbance on a Nanodrop 2000c.

A word on this clone: Its antigen has not been determined. Base quality data are lacking; no much larger clone is found one base away.

TCR CDR3 regions were amplified from genomic DNA by multiplex PCR using the deep immunoSEQ assay. Genomic DNA extracted from each cell subset was distributed evenly over all wells of several immunoSEQ 96-well plates, and each plate served as one replicate. For sorted subsets, roughly 200 ng of genomic DNA, equivalent to 30,000 or so T cell genomes, went into each replicate PCR. Purified libraries were quantified with a Qubit 3.0 fluorometer, sized on a Bioanalyzer 2100, and re-quantified with the KAPA Library Quantification kit. Every immunoSEQ 96-well plate was sequenced on a dedicated single-read 150-cycle Illumina NextSeq 550 flow cell. Per the source publication's procedure: Because the immunoSEQ output included only junctional sequences and no quality scores, the filtering could not be the same as the filtering used for full-length reads. Sequences were annotated with PyIR, a Python wrapper for IgBLAST v1.9, using IMGT germline references to assign V/J genes and CDR3. Any read was removed if the V/J assignment was weak (E-value above 1e-6), the CDR3 was missing, or the read contained stop codons, out-of-frame junctions, or ambiguous translated residues. V3J clonotypes were defined as sequences sharing an identical inferred V gene, J gene, and CDR3 amino acid sequence. Percentage overlap between repertoires was calculated by dividing the number of shared unique clonotypes by the size of the smaller repertoire. RTK rarefaction, the Chao1 estimator, and Recon v2.1 estimates of unobserved clonotypes were used to assess repertoire richness. For all TCRbeta clonotypes obtained by the gDNA method from a few donors, generation probabilities were computed with OLGA. Entries here come from immuneACCESS through TCRdb and include only in-frame sequences with V and J called. Some clones fail to appear in such tables; in the studies checked, an unresolved V gene covers under half of the shortfall, and the cause of the remainder is unknown. That table supplies the V and J calls and clone size; D and trimming were determined from the DNA. This sample has roughly 500,000 clones in its table, and 95% to 97% of those were observed once. Approximately 0.06% of the sample rests with the top ten.

The paper's findings and limits, for the study overall: Only blood was sampled, and tissue TCR repertoires likely differ from those in blood. The genetic and exposure-history diversity represented was limited by the small number of donors. Across a handful of donors, 5% to 6% of naive CD4, 3.5% of naive CD8, around 2.1% of memory CD4, and roughly 0.4% of memory CD8 clonotypes were shared. Based on pairwise subsampling, the degree of clonotype sharing among donors was expected to be affected by sequencing depth. Clonotypes shared by all four sorted-subset donors showed higher generation probabilities than non-shared clonotypes. Rarefaction of sorted-subset datasets indicated incomplete sequencing despite the large sequencing depth. Naive subsets generally had larger estimated clonotype richness than memory subsets.

The TCR sequence derives from a woman in her thirties in good health. Sequenced input: naive CD4+ T cells sorted from blood. Interpreted using the paper, the cell subset or site label stands for: CD45RA+ positively selected. Rearrangement joined TRBV19 to TRBJ1-5, with the D gene uncertain. The CDR3 reads as follows: CASSIEGGYNQPQHF. The nucleotide sequence reads as follows: TGTGCCAGTAGTATAGAAGGCGGTTACAATCAGCCCCAGCATTTT.